Listed below are T cell receptor beta chains from one sample, sequenced in a study of blood T cell repertoires in COVID-19. Repertoires were generated with immunoSEQ multiplex PCR, while TCRdb's copy carries only in-frame clones and drops some. The sample yields about 320,000 clones, just under 90% seen once. Sequencing input: peripheral blood. The receptors originated from a woman between 25 and 40 years old with COVID-19, enrolled during active disease. The CDR3 runs from the conserved cysteine through the conserved F or W.

len | v_gene | CDR3aa
13 | TRBV25-1 | CASRRTGNHEQYF
13 | TRBV5-1 | CASSSTGGREAFF
13 | TRBV6-5 | CASSYLGLNEQFF
11 | TRBV2 | CASNEYEGYTF
15 | TRBV14 | CASSQNPAGTYEQYF
14 | TRBV6-2/TRBV6-3 | CASSYSNLGTEAFF
15 | TRBV21-1 | CASRLEDGVGQPQHF
15 | TRBV29-1 | CSVERTSGIYNEQFF
13 | TRBV6-5 | CASSKPELSGYTF
16 | TRBV5-8 | CASSFGAGQGNSPLHF
12 | TRBV7-9 | CASSLAWETQYF
16 | TRBV2 | CASRKEGVATNEKLFF
16 | TRBV7-8 | CASSLAVRQGALGYTF
18 | TRBV3-1/TRBV3-2 | CASSQANPGQGDTGELFF
16 | TRBV20-1 | CSASSKRRLANTEAFF
16 | TRBV15 | CATSRDPSTVLSGYTF
15 | TRBV24-1 | CATSDFGGAGETQYF
15 | TRBV4-2 | CASSPFGQGGNTIYF
13 | TRBV18 | CASSEEVFGELFF
18 | TRBV7-8 | CASSRPELYREPGYGYTF
15 | TRBV7-2 | CASSLRAGGLYEQYF
16 | TRBV7-9 | CASSPIGDRGINEQFF
17 | TRBV6-2/TRBV6-3 | CASSYPQGSVDTDTQYF